This T cell receptor beta chain emerged from a study of shared clonotypes between healthy human individuals. With regard to this clone: In the same sample, other DNA sequences code for this CDR3.

Trimming removed 2 bases from V and 3 bases from J; junction bases left unmatched: 3. Germline lookup yields CDR1 SGHTA and CDR2 FQGNSA. The CDR3 contains 14 residues. A deep-level run was used for the assay. In the authors' workflow: Filtering was not the same, since immunoSEQ gave junction-only sequences without quality scores. Generated by immunoSEQ multiplex PCR, the TCRdb table keeps only in-frame clones and is missing some. The DNA was the basis for D and trimming; V, J and clone size are from that table. Of fewer than 1 million clones detected, about 96% appear once; the ten largest clones hold around 0.25%. Only CD45RO-negative cells positively selected for CCR7 counted as naive CD8 cells, so terminally differentiated effector memory CD45RA+ cells were excluded.

The source of this sequence is a man younger than 45 in good health. Sequencing input: naive CD8+ T cells sorted from blood. This sequence joins TRBV7-2 and TRBJ2-5, with 7 nucleotides matching TRBD2. CDR3 nucleotides: TGTGCCAGCAGCTTACTTGCGGGGGAAGAGACCCAGTACTTC. Translation: CASSLLAGEETQYF.